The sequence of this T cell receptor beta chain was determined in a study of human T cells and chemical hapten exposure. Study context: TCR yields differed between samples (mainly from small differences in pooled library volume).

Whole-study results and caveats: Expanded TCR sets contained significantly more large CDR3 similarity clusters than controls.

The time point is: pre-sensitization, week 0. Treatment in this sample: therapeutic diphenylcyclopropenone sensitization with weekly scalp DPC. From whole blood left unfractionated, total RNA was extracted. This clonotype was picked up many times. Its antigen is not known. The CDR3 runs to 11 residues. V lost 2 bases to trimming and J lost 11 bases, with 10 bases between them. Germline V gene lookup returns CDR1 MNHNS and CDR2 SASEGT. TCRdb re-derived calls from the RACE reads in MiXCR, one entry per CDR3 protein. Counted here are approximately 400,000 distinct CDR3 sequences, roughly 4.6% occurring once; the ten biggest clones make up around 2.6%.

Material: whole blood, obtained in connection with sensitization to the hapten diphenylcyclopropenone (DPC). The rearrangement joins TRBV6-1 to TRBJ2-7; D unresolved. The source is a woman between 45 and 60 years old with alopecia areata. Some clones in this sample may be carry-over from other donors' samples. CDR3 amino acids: CASSEKGGEYF. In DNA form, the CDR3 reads TGTGCCAGCAGTGAAAAGGGTGGAGAGTACTTC.